A selection of T cell receptor beta chains follows, all from one sample in a study of blood T cell repertoires in COVID-19. Produced via immunoSEQ multiplex PCR; TCRdb's table is partial and in-frame only. The top ten clones hold about 1.7% of a sample with around 280,000 clones, almost 90% of them seen once. The sequenced sample was PBMCs or T cells enriched from blood (not recorded which). These receptor sequences come from a woman aged 18-29 years with acute COVID-19. The CDR3 runs from the conserved cysteine through the conserved F or W. The order of the fields is CDR3 DNA, CDR3 protein, J gene, V gene, D gene, clone size, CDR3 length. The D gene is left open where the match is weak. Clone size is stated in some rows and not others, as once, few, many or a class when expanded.

TGTGCCACCAGCAGAGGACAGGAAAATGAAAAACTGTTTTTT,CATSRGQENEKLFF,TRBJ1-4,TRBV15,.,.,14
TGCGCCAGCACAGGGTCGGGTTACAATGAGCAGTTCTTC,CASTGSGYNEQFF,TRBJ2-1,TRBV5-1,.,.,13
TGTGCCAGCAGCCCGGGACAGGGGGTAAAGTACAATGAGCAGTTCTTC,CASSPGQGVKYNEQFF,TRBJ2-1,TRBV14,TRBD1,.,16
TGCGCCAGCAGCGCCCAAAGGACAGGGACAGATACGCAGTATTTT,CASSAQRTGTDTQYF,TRBJ2-3,TRBV5-1,TRBD1,.,15
TGTGCCAGCAGCAAGGTGGAGTCATCACCCGTTCCCCCGGATACGCAGTATTTT,CASSKVESSPVPPDTQYF,TRBJ2-3,TRBV21-1,.,once,18
TGTGCCAGCAGCCAAACAGAACAGGGGTTCGGGGAGCTGTTTTTT,CASSQTEQGFGELFF,TRBJ2-2,TRBV11-2,TRBD1,.,15
TGTGCCAGCAGTTTAGTTAGGGGGTCGCCAAATCAGCCCCAGCATTTT,CASSLVRGSPNQPQHF,TRBJ1-5,TRBV28,.,.,16
TGTGCCACCAGCAGAGAACTTGACAATGTTAGAGCTTTCTTT,CATSRELDNVRAFF,TRBJ1-1,TRBV15,.,.,14
TGTGCCAGTACCCTCACTAGCGGGAGGCCTGGGAGCTCCTACAATGAGCAGTTCTTC,CASTLTSGRPGSSYNEQFF,TRBJ2-1,TRBV19,TRBD2,.,19
TGTGCCAGCAGCCTAGGAACAGGCCAAGAGACCCAGTACTTC,CASSLGTGQETQYF,TRBJ2-5,TRBV6-5,.,.,14
TGTGCCAGCAGCCAAACAGGGTCTAACTATGGCTACACCTTC,CASSQTGSNYGYTF,TRBJ1-2,TRBV3-1/TRBV3-2,.,once,14
TGTGCCAGCAGTTACCGACGGACTAGCGGGCGCCTCCAAGAGACCCAGTACTTC,CASSYRRTSGRLQETQYF,TRBJ2-5,TRBV6-2/TRBV6-3,TRBD2,.,18
TGTGCCAGCAGCTTAGGGACACCCCCCTACGAGCAGTACTTC,CASSLGTPPYEQYF,TRBJ2-7,TRBV7-8,.,.,14
TGTGCCAGCAGCCAAGATCTTTCAGCGAACACCGGGGAGCTGTTTTTT,CASSQDLSANTGELFF,TRBJ2-2,TRBV3-1/TRBV3-2,.,once,16
TGTGCCAGTCGGAGGATGCCTGGGAGCAATCAGCCCCAGCATTTT,CASRRMPGSNQPQHF,TRBJ1-5,TRBV6-5,.,.,15
TGTGCCAGCAGCTTGGGGGCCACCTCGGACTTCACCATGGGTACGCAGTATTTT,CASSLGATSDFTMGTQYF,TRBJ2-3,TRBV7-2,.,.,18
TGTGCCAGCAGCTTAACTAGCGGGCCGGGGGATGAGCAGTTCTTC,CASSLTSGPGDEQFF,TRBJ2-1,TRBV7-6,TRBD2,.,15
TGTGCCAGTAGTACCTATCCTGGAAACACCATATATTTT,CASSTYPGNTIYF,TRBJ1-3,TRBV19,.,.,13
TGTGCCAGCAGCTTAATGTCAAGGACTAGCGGGAGCCGCTCCTACAATGAGCAGTTCTTC,CASSLMSRTSGSRSYNEQFF,TRBJ2-1,TRBV7-6,TRBD2,.,20
TGTGCCAGCAGCTTGGGGACAGGCACTAACTATGGCTACACCTTC,CASSLGTGTNYGYTF,TRBJ1-2,TRBV7-9,TRBD1,.,15
TGTGCTAGCAGCTTAGTCCGCGGGAGTGAGCAGTTCTTC,CASSLVRGSEQFF,TRBJ2-1,TRBV7-7,TRBD2,.,13
TGTGCCTGGGGAAAGGGGGTTAGCTACGAGCAGTACTTC,CAWGKGVSYEQYF,TRBJ2-7,TRBV30,.,.,13
TGTGCCAGCAGCTTTTTCGGCTATGGCTACACCTTC,CASSFFGYGYTF,TRBJ1-2,TRBV11-2,.,.,12
TGTGCCAGCAGCCCCCAGGGGACCGTTAGCTCCTACGAGCAGTACTTC,CASSPQGTVSSYEQYF,TRBJ2-7,TRBV7-2,.,.,16
TGTGCCAGCAGCGTACAAGGGGGGGCATATGGCTACACCTTC,CASSVQGGAYGYTF,TRBJ1-2,TRBV9,.,.,14
TGCGCCAGCAGCTTCAGTGCGGGACCCTCCTACGAGCAGTACTTC,CASSFSAGPSYEQYF,TRBJ2-7,TRBV5-1,.,.,15
TGTGCCAGCAGTTTAGACAGGGGGCTCTATGGCTACACCTTC,CASSLDRGLYGYTF,TRBJ1-2,TRBV27,TRBD1,.,14
TGTGCCAGCGGTACCGGGACAGGGTTGAATGAGCAGTTCTTC,CASGTGTGLNEQFF,TRBJ2-1,TRBV27,TRBD1,.,14
TGTGCCAGCACTGCCGGGGATTTGCAGTTCTTC,CASTAGDLQFF,TRBJ2-1,TRBV27,.,.,11
TGTGCCACCAGTGATCCGGACACGACAATCGAGGTAACTGAAGCTTTCTTT,CATSDPDTTIEVTEAFF,TRBJ1-1,TRBV24-1,.,.,17
TGTGCCAGCTCACCGGCGGGGACAGGTCTCACCGGGGAGCTGTTTTTT,CASSPAGTGLTGELFF,TRBJ2-2,TRBV18,TRBD1,.,16
TGTGCCAGCTCGGGACAGTCCAGCTCTGGAGATACGCAGTATTTT,CASSGQSSSGDTQYF,TRBJ2-3,TRBV18,TRBD1,.,15
TGTGCCAGCAGCAGGACAGGGAATTCGCAAGAGACCCAGTACTTC,CASSRTGNSQETQYF,TRBJ2-5,TRBV5-4,TRBD1,.,15